This paragraph reports one T cell receptor (beta chain). Its antigen is still unknown. These data come from a study of blood T cells in healthy people across ages. Findings and limits, study-wide: Whereas aged donors had fewer naive CD4+ cells, long-lived donors had more of them and higher diversity. Observed TCR beta diversity per million T cells went down as age went up. This fall followed a roughly linear course with age.

The CDR3 spans 20 residues. Per germline, CDR1 MNHEY and CDR2 SVGEGT. V dropped 2 bases and J dropped 2; count of bases not matched to a gene: 14. The second PCR ran roughly 7 to 12 cycles with a sample-barcoded 5' primer and J-beta primers. Tagging of each cDNA molecule was performed by a template-switch adaptor with 12 random nucleotides. TCRdb re-analysed the 5' RACE reads in MiXCR, keeping a single row per CDR3 protein. The sample yields fewer than 750,000 distinct CDR3 sequences, around 48% seen once. The sequence was collected from an elderly man in good health. V usage is TRBV6-2 or TRBV6-3 and J usage is TRBJ2-3; 12 nucleotides agree with TRBD2. The sequencing sample was made of blood. The CDR3 DNA reads as TGTGCCAGCAGTTACCCCCGTAGTGGACTAGCGGGGCCGAACACAGATACGCAGTATTTT. It codes for CASSYPRSGLAGPNTDTQYF.